The rows below give T cell receptor beta chains drawn from one sample of a study of cytomegalovirus exposure and HLA in healthy donors. This table comes from immunoSEQ multiplex PCR, and its TCRdb copy is limited to in-frame clones, with some not included. The table has some 140,000 clones, over 70% seen once. The sample comprised PBMCs. All receptors derive from a woman between 35 and 50 years old in good health and CMV-seronegative. The CDR3 runs from the conserved cysteine through the conserved F or W. D genes are given only for firm matches. Rows may omit the clone size; those that give it use once, few, many or a size class.

d_call cdr3_length clone_size j_call v_call cdr3_nt cdr3_aa
- 15 - TRBJ1-3 TRBV28 TGTGCCAGCAGTTTTTTCCTGGGAGGGCGAAACACCATATATTTT CASSFFLGGRNTIYF
TRBD2 14 - TRBJ2-7 TRBV27 TGTGCCAGCAGTCTAAGGGAGGGTACCTACGAGCAGTACTTC CASSLREGTYEQYF
- 14 - TRBJ2-7 TRBV7-2 TGTGCCAGCAGCCCCATTAGGGGAACCTACGAGCAGTACTTC CASSPIRGTYEQYF
- 14 few TRBJ1-6 TRBV9 TGTGCCAGCAGCGTCGCAGCGGGCAATTCACCCCTCCACTTT CASSVAAGNSPLHF
- 12 - TRBJ1-2 TRBV5-1 TGCGCCAGCAGCTTGACAGCCTATGGCTACACCTTC CASSLTAYGYTF
- 16 - TRBJ1-5 TRBV15 TGTGCCACCAGCAGGGATATAGGGGCGCGGGGTCAGCCCCAGCATTTT CATSRDIGARGQPQHF
- 15 - TRBJ2-7 TRBV7-6 TGTGCCAGCAGCTTAGCACAGGGATACGCGGTCGAGCAGTACTTC CASSLAQGYAVEQYF
TRBD1 15 - TRBJ1-1 TRBV18 TGTGCCAGCTCACCGTTCGGGACAGGGCGCGGTGAAGCTTTCTTT CASSPFGTGRGEAFF
TRBD1 13 once TRBJ1-2 TRBV25-1 TGTGCCAGCAGCTCCGGACAGGCATATGGCTACACCTTC CASSSGQAYGYTF
- 12 - TRBJ2-2 TRBV7-9 TGTGCCAGCAGCTTCATTAGCGGGGAGCTGTTTTTT CASSFISGELFF
TRBD1 16 - TRBJ2-3 TRBV4-3 TGCGCCAGCAGCCTCCTACCGGGACAGGGGACAGATACGCAGTATTTT CASSLLPGQGTDTQYF
- 15 - TRBJ1-6 TRBV9 TGTGCCAGCAGCGGAGGCAGTACGATGCATTCACCCCTCCACTTT CASSGGSTMHSPLHF
TRBD2 16 - TRBJ2-1 TRBV6-1 TGTGCCAGCAGTGAAGTTCTAGCGGGGGGTTTGGATGAGCAGTTCTTC CASSEVLAGGLDEQFF
TRBD2 17 - TRBJ2-5 TRBV2 TGTGCCAGCAGTACTCGGACTAGCGGGGGGCTGGGGGAGACCCAGTACTTC CASSTRTSGGLGETQYF
TRBD1 14 - TRBJ2-7 TRBV5-1 TGCGCCAGCAGCATCCGGGACAGGGGGCGCGAGCAGTACTTC CASSIRDRGREQYF
TRBD1 12 - TRBJ2-5 TRBV29-1 TGCAGCGTTTGGACAGGGGAAGAGACCCAGTACTTC CSVWTGEETQYF
TRBD1 15 - TRBJ2-7 TRBV27 TGTGCCAGCAGTTTACTTGGGACAGGGAATTACGAGCAGTACTTC CASSLLGTGNYEQYF
TRBD1 16 - TRBJ1-2 TRBV28 TGTGCCAGCGAAAAGACAGGGGATATTACTAACTATGGCTACACCTTC CASEKTGDITNYGYTF
- 13 - TRBJ2-5 TRBV19 TGTGCCAGTAACGGGGGTATACAAGAGACCCAGTACTTC CASNGGIQETQYF
TRBD1 18 - TRBJ2-6 TRBV14 TGTGCCAGCAGCCAACAGGGGGCACTCTACTCTGGGGCCAACGTCCTGACTTTC CASSQQGALYSGANVLTF
- 14 - TRBJ1-1 TRBV28 TGTGCCAGCAGTTTAACAGGGATGAACACTGAAGCTTTCTTT CASSLTGMNTEAFF
- 13 - TRBJ2-2 TRBV19 TGTGCCAGTAGCCGGGACTTCACCGGGGAGCTGTTTTTT CASSRDFTGELFF
- 15 once TRBJ2-3 TRBV6-5 TGTGCCAGCAGTTACTCATGGGGGGGCACAGATACGCAGTATTTT CASSYSWGGTDTQYF
TRBD1 16 - TRBJ1-5 TRBV28 TGTGCCAGCAGTGGGGACAGGGTAATCCTTAATCAGCCCCAGCATTTT CASSGDRVILNQPQHF
TRBD1 16 few TRBJ1-5 TRBV4-1 TGCGCCAGCAGCCAAGTGGACAGGGGGAACAATCAGCCCCAGCATTTT CASSQVDRGNNQPQHF
- 13 few TRBJ2-5 TRBV5-1 TGCGCCAGCAGTCCAGACAATGAAGAGACCCAGTACTTC CASSPDNEETQYF
- 13 - TRBJ2-7 TRBV6-5 TGTGCCAGCAGTGAATCGGGTTCCTACGAGCAGTACTTC CASSESGSYEQYF
TRBD1 14 few TRBJ1-1 TRBV6-1 TGTGCCAGCAGTCAGAGACAGGGACGGACTGAAGCTTTCTTT CASSQRQGRTEAFF
- 14 - TRBJ1-5 TRBV2 TGTGCCAGCAGTGAAAGGGGCATTGGTCAGCCCCAGCATTTT CASSERGIGQPQHF
- 14 - TRBJ1-1 TRBV28 TGTGCCAGCAGTCCCAGTAACCGGAACACTGAAGCTTTCTTT CASSPSNRNTEAFF
TRBD1 13 few TRBJ1-5 TRBV6-5 TGTGCCAGCAGACGACAGGGGAATCAGCCCCAGCATTTT CASRRQGNQPQHF
- 14 - TRBJ1-6 TRBV28 TGTGCCAGCAGTTTAAGGTCTGACGGGTCACCCCTCCACTTT CASSLRSDGSPLHF
TRBD1 14 - TRBJ1-2 TRBV7-8 TGTGCCAGCAGCTTCTCGGCAGGGGGGTACGGCTACACCTTC CASSFSAGGYGYTF
TRBD1 14 - TRBJ1-2 TRBV19 TGTGCCAGCGGACAGGGGATGGATGGCTATGGCTACACCTTC CASGQGMDGYGYTF
- 15 - TRBJ1-6 TRBV9 TGTGCCAGCAGCTCACGGGACACATCTAATTCACCCCTCCACTTT CASSSRDTSNSPLHF
- 12 few TRBJ2-2 TRBV7-2 TGTGCCAGCAGCTTGGGACTCCGTGAGCTGTTTTTT CASSLGLRELFF
TRBD1 14 few TRBJ2-7 TRBV6-5 TGTGCCAGCAGTTACTCGCCGGGACAGGGGGAGCAGTACTTC CASSYSPGQGEQYF
TRBD2 16 - TRBJ2-7 TRBV9 TGTGCCAGCAGCGTAGAGGGTAGCGGGGCCTCCTACGAGCAGTACTTC CASSVEGSGASYEQYF
- 15 - TRBJ1-3 TRBV7-9 TGTGCCAGCAGCTTAGCCATGACAGGCCGGAACACCATATATTTT CASSLAMTGRNTIYF